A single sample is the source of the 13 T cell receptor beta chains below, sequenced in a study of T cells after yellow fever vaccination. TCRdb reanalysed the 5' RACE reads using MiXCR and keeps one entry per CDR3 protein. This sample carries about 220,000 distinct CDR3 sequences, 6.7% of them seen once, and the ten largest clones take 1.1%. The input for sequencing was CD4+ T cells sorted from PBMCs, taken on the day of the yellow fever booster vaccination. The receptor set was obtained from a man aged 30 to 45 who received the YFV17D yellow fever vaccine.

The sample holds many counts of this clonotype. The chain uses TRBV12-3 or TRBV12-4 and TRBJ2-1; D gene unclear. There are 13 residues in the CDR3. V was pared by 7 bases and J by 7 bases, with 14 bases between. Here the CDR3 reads CASNGYSKNEQFF. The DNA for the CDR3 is TGTGCCAGCAACGGCTACTCTAAGAATGAGCAGTTCTTC.

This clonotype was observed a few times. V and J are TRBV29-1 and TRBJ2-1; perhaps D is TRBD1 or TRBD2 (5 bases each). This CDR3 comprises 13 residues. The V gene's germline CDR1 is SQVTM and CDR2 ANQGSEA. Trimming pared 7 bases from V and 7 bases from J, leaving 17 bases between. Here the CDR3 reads CSAAARGWNEQFF. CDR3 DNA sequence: TGCAGCGCCGCCGCGAGGGGATGGAATGAGCAGTTCTTC.

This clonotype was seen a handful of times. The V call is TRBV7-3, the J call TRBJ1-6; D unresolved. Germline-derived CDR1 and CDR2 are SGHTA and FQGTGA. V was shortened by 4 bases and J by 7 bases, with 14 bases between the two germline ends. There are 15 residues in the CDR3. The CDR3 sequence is CASSYQAGENSPLHF. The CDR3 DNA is TGTGCCAGCAGCTACCAGGCGGGCGAAAATTCACCCCTCCACTTT.

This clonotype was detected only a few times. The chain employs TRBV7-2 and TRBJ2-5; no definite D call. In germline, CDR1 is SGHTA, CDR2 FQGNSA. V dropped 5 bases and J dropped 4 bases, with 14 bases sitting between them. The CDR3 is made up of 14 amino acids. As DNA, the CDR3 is TGTGCCAGCAGCCGAAGGACCCTCGTAGAGACCCAGTACTTC. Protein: CASSRRTLVETQYF.

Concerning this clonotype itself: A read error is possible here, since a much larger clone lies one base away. CDR3 DNA sequence: TGCAGTGCTTCCTCCGGGACGACTAGCACAGATCCGCAGTATTTT. This encodes CSASSGTTSTDPQYF. The V call is TRBV20-1, the J call TRBJ2-3; TRBD2 matches at 7 bases. CDR1 is DFQATT, CDR2 SNEGSKA, per germline (reference sequence). The CDR3 is 15 residues long.

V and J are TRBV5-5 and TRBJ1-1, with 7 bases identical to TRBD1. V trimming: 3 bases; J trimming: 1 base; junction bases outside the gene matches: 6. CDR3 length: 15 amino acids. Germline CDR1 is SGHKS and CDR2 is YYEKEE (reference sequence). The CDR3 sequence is CASSSRDRRNTEAFF. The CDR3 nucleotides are TGTGCCAGCAGCTCCCGGGACAGACGGAACACTGAAGCTTTCTTT.

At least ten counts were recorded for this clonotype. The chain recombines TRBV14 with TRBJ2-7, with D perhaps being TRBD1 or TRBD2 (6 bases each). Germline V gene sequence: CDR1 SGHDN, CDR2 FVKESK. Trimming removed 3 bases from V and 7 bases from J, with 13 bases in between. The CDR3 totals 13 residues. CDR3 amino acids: CASSHTGRTEQYF. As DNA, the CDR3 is TGTGCCAGCAGCCACACAGGGAGGACAGAGCAGTACTTC. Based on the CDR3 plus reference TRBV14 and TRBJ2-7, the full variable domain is EAGVTQFPSHSVIEKGQTVTLRCDPISGHDNLYWYRRVMGKEIKFLLHFVKESKQDESGMPNNRFLAERTGGTYSTLKVQPAELEDSGVYFCASSHTGRTEQYFGPGTRLTVT.

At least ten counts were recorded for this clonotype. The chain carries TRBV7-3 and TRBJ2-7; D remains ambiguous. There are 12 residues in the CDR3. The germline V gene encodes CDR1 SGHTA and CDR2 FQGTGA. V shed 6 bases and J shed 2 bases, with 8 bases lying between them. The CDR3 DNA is TGTGCCAGCAGTCCTGGGCCCTACGAGCAGTACTTC. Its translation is CASSPGPYEQYF.

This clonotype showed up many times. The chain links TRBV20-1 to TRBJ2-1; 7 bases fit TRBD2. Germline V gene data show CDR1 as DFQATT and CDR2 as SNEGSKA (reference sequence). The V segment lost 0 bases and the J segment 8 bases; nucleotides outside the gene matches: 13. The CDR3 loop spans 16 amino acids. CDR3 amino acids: CSARDQVGTKGDEQFF. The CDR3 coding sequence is TGCAGTGCTAGAGATCAGGTGGGGACTAAGGGCGATGAGCAGTTCTTC.

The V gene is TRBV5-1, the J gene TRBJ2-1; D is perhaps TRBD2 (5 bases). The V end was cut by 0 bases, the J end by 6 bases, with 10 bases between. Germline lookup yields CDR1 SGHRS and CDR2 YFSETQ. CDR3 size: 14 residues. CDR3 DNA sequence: TGCGCCAGCAGCTTGGAGGTTGGAGGCAATGAGCAGTTCTTC. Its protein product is CASSLEVGGNEQFF.

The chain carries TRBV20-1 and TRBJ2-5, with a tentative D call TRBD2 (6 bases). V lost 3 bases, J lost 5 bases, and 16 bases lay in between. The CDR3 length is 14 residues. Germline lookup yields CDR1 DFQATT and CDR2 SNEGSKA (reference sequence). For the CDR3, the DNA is TGCAGTGCTAGTGGGATGGAGGGGCGGGAGACCCAGTACTTC. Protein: CSASGMEGRETQYF.

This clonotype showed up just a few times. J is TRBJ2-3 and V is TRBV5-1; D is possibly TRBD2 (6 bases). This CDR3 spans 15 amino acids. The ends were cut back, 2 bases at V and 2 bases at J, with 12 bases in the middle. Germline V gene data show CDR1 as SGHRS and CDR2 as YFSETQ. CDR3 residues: CASSLISGDTDTQYF. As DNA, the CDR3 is TGCGCCAGCAGCTTAATTAGCGGCGACACAGATACGCAGTATTTT. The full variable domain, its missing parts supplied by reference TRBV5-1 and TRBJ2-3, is KAGVTQTPRYLIKTRGQQVTLSCSPISGHRSVSWYQQTPGQGLQFLFEYFSETQRNKGNFPGRFSGRQFSNSRSEMNVSTLELGDSALYLCASSLISGDTDTQYFGPGTRLTVL.

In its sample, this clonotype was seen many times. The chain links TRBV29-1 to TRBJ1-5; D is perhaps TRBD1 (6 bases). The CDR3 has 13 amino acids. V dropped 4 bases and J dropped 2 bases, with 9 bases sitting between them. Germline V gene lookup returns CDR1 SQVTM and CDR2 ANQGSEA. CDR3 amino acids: CSVGGGRNQPQHF. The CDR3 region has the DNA TGCAGCGTTGGAGGGGGTCGCAATCAGCCCCAGCATTTT.